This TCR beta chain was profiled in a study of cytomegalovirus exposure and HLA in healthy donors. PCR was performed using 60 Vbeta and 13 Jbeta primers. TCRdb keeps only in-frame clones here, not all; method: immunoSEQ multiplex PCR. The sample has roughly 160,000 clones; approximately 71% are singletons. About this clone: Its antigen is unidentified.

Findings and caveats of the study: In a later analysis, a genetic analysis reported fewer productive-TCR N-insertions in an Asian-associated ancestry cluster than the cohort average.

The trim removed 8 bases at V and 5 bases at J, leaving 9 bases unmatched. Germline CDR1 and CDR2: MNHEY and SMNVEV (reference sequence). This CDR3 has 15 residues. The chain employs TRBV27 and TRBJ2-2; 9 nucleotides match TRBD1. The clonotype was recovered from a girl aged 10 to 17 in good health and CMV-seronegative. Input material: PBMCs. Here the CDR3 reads CASAPGTGWTGELFF. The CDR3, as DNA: TGTGCCAGCGCACCCGGGACAGGGTGGACCGGGGAGCTGTTTTTT.